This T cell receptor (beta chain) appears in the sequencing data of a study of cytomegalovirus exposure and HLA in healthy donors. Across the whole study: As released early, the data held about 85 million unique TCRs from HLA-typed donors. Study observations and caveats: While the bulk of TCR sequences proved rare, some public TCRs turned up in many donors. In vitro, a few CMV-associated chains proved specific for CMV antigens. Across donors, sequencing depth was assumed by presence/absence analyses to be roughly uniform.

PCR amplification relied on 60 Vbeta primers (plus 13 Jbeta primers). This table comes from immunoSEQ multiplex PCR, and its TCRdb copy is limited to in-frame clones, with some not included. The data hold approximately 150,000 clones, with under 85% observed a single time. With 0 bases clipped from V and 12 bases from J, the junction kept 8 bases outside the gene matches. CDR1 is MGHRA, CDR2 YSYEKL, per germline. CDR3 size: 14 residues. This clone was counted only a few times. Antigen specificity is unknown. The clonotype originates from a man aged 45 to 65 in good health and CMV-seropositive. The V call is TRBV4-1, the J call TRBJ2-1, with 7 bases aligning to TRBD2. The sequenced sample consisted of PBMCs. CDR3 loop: CASSQEGGLGGQFF. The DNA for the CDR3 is TGCGCCAGCAGCCAAGAGGGAGGGTTGGGTGGGCAGTTCTTC.